A single sample is the source of the 4 T cell receptor beta chains below, sequenced in a study of OX40 agonist ivuxolimab in advanced cancers. The protocol was immunoSEQ multiplex PCR, while the TCRdb copy is restricted to in-frame clones and leaves out a portion. The table has 90,000 to 100,000 clones, 75% to 95% seen once. The source was CD4+ or CD8+ T cells sorted from blood, collected in a trial of the OX40 agonist ivuxolimab. Source of these receptors: an adult with an advanced solid tumor such as melanoma, head and neck, liver or kidney cancer.

This rearrangement joins TRBV5-4 to TRBJ2-1, with 12 bases matching TRBD2. Germline V CDR1 and CDR2: SGHNT, YYREEE (reference sequence). The CDR3 has 17 amino acids. J gave up 7 bases and V 1 base, and 9 bases lay outside the gene matches. CDR3 sequence: CASSLPLAGGPGNEQFF. The CDR3 nucleotides are TGTGCCAGCAGCTTGCCTCTAGCGGGAGGGCCAGGAAATGAGCAGTTCTTC. Full variable domain (rest looked up from reference TRBV5-4 and TRBJ2-1): ETGVTQSPTHLIKTRGQQVTLRCSSQSGHNTVSWYQQALGQGPQFIFQYYREEENGRGNFPPRFSGLQFPNYSSELNVNALELDDSALYLCASSLPLAGGPGNEQFFGPGTRLTVL.

This chain uses TRBV5-6 with TRBJ2-7; D gene unclear. V shed 4 bases and J shed 2 bases, with 10 bases lying between them. The CDR3 spans 13 residues. Looked up from germline, CDR1 is SGHDT and CDR2 is YYEEEE. The CDR3 bases are TGTGCCAGCAGCGGCGGAGCTACCTACGAGCAGTACTTC. It is translated as CASSGGATYEQYF.

Details on this clone: Compared with germline, one end of the junction differs, possibly owing to a read error. The gene calls are TRBV6-5 and TRBJ2-1; D unclear. This CDR3 has 15 residues. CDR1 is MNHEY, CDR2 SVGAGI, per germline. Here the CDR3 DNA reads TGTGCCAGCAGTTACTCCAGGAGCTCCTACAATGAGCAGCTCTTC. Encoded protein: CASSYSRSSYNEQLF.

V and J are TRBV7-2 and TRBJ2-2; D might be TRBD1 (5 bases). CDR3 length: 15 amino acids. V lost 0 bases to trimming and J lost 3 bases, with 8 bases between them. Per germline, CDR1 SGHTA and CDR2 FQGNSA. The CDR3 here is CASSLAQGYTGELFF. CDR3 bases: TGTGCCAGCAGCTTAGCCCAGGGTTACACCGGGGAGCTGTTTTTT.